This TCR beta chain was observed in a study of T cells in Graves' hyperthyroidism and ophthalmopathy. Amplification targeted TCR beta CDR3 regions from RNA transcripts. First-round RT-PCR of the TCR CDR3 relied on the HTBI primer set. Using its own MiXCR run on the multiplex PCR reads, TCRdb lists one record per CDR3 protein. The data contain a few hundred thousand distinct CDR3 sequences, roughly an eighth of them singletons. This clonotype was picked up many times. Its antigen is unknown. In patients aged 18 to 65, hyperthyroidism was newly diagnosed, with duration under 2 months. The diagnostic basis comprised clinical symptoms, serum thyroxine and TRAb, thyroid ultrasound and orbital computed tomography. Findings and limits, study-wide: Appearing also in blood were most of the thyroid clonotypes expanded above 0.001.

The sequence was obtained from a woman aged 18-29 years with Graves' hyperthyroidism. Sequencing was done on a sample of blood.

CDR3 loop: CASSPTHLNYGYTF. DNA for the CDR3: TGTGCCAGCAGCCCTACACACCTTAACTATGGCTACACCTTC. This chain links TRBV7-2 with TRBJ1-2; D is undetermined. The V and J ends lost 5 bases and 1 base respectively, with 11 bases between them. This CDR3 is 14 amino acids long. CDR1 and CDR2 (germline): SGHTA, FQGNSA.